Listed here are 20 T cell receptor beta chains from one sample, sequenced in a study of T cells expressing NK-cell markers. Reprocessing the 5' RACE reads, TCRdb reports a single entry for every CDR3 protein and omits DNA. The sample's table shows some 500,000 distinct CDR3 sequences. Sample: blood T cells: a sorted CD56 or NKG2C T cell subset, CD4+ or CD8+ T cells, or bulk PBMC T cells (not recorded which). The receptors shown here come from a woman between 45 and 60 years old in good health.

The chain couples TRBV12-3 or TRBV12-4 to TRBJ2-1. The CDR3 has 14 amino acids. The CDR3 region is CASSYGVNYNEQFF.

The chain joins TRBV3-1 to TRBJ2-5. The CDR3 sequence is 13 residues long. Germline loops: CDR1 LGHDT, CDR2 YNNKEL (reference sequence). CDR3 in amino acids: CASSRFSQETQYF.

V usage is TRBV6-6 and J usage is TRBJ1-2; there is no DNA to check the TCRdb D call of TRBD1. CDR3 size: 13 residues. Germline assignment: CDR1 MNHNY and CDR2 SVGAGI (reference sequence). This chain's CDR3 is CASSPGHLYGYTF.

The gene calls are TRBV24-1 and TRBJ2-5; TCRdb picks TRBD2, but there is no DNA to check that call. The CDR3 has 19 residues. Germline V gives CDR1 KGHDR, CDR2 SFDVKD. CDR3 protein: CATSEPGLAGGPYQETQYF.

The CDR3 loop reads CASTKDYPSTDTQYF. The genes are TRBV28 and TRBJ2-3; TCRdb's assignment of TRBD2 cannot be checked, as there is no DNA. Germline V CDR1 and CDR2: MDHEN, SYDVKM. This CDR3 region has 15 residues.

The CDR3: CASSLGLADTQYF. The chain has TRBV7-3 and TRBJ2-3. The CDR3 is 13 amino acids. Germline V gene data show CDR1 as SGHTA and CDR2 as FQGTGA.

The J gene is TRBJ2-3, the V gene TRBV2; without DNA, the TCRdb call of TRBD1 cannot be checked. This CDR3 region has 13 residues. The germline CDR1 and CDR2 sequences are SNHLY and FYNNEI. The CDR3 loop reads CASNRAPADTQYF.

The chain couples TRBV27 to TRBJ2-7; the TCRdb D gene call, TRBD1, has no DNA to confirm it. CDR1 MNHEY and CDR2 SMNVEV come from the germline V gene (reference sequence). The length of the CDR3 is 17 residues. The CDR3 spells CASSPHPLQLGRYEQYF.

The chain couples TRBV12-3 or TRBV12-4 to TRBJ1-2; the TCRdb D gene call, TRBD1, has no DNA to confirm it. This CDR3 contains 14 residues. The CDR3 sequence: CASSFGDRGRGYTF.

The chain has TRBV6-2 or TRBV6-3 and TRBJ1-5; lacking DNA, the TRBD1 call made by TCRdb goes unchecked. The CDR3 is 11 amino acids. Germline V gives CDR1 MNHEY, CDR2 SVGEGT. The CDR3 spells CASSQTGPQHF.

This chain links TRBV5-1 with TRBJ2-3; there is no DNA to check the TCRdb D call of TRBD2. Germline V gene data show CDR1 as SGHRS and CDR2 as YFSETQ. The CDR3 contains 18 residues. This CDR3 is CASSLEGSGTSIPDTQYF.

The chain uses TRBV4-1 and TRBJ1-4; with no DNA, the TCRdb D assignment of TRBD1 cannot be verified. CDR1 is MGHRA, CDR2 YSYEKL, per germline. This CDR3 contains 17 residues. The CDR3: CASSQETGLRANEKLFF.

The chain combines TRBV19 with TRBJ2-1. CDR1 LNHDA and CDR2 SQIVND come from the germline V gene (reference sequence). The CDR3 totals 13 residues. CDR3 in amino acids: CASTPTGYNEQFF.

The chain uses TRBV20-1 and TRBJ2-5; no DNA is available, so the TRBD1 call from TCRdb remains unchecked. Germline-derived CDR1 and CDR2 are DFQATT and SNEGSKA (reference sequence). This CDR3 has 14 amino acids. CDR3 amino acids: CSALPGHRKETQYF.

The chain employs TRBV24-1 and TRBJ2-1; with no DNA, the TCRdb D assignment of TRBD1 cannot be verified. The CDR3 contains 14 residues. Germline V lookup: CDR1 KGHDR, CDR2 SFDVKD. CDR3 sequence reads: CATSDITGGNEQFF.

The chain employs TRBV24-1 and TRBJ2-7; TCRdb reports TRBD1, a call that lacks DNA to check it against. The CDR3 sequence is 13 residues long. Per the germline V gene, CDR1 is KGHDR and CDR2 is SFDVKD. The CDR3 protein is CATSRGYDYEQYF.

The chain has TRBV12-3 or TRBV12-4 and TRBJ2-7; the D call from TCRdb, TRBD1, cannot be confirmed without DNA. The CDR3 has 15 amino acids. CDR3 amino acids: CASSPLGTAQGEQYF.

V gene TRBV10-3 combines with J gene TRBJ2-1; as DNA is missing, the TRBD2 call by TCRdb cannot be tested. Germline V gene data show CDR1 as ENHRY and CDR2 as SYGVKD. CDR3 length: 14 residues. Here the CDR3 reads CAISEGLAGHEQFF.

The V gene is TRBV20-1, the J gene TRBJ1-4; TCRdb designates TRBD1, a call that cannot be tested without DNA. The CDR3 sequence is 16 residues long. Germline V gives CDR1 DFQATT, CDR2 SNEGSKA (reference sequence). CDR3 protein: CSARSTTRVGNEKLFF.

V gene TRBV3-1 combines with J gene TRBJ1-5; TCRdb selects TRBD1, and the lack of DNA leaves this call unchecked. This CDR3 is built from 14 residues. Germline V CDR1 and CDR2: LGHDT, YNNKEL (reference sequence). The CDR3 protein is CASSPGTGGQPQHF.